The rows below give T cell receptor beta chains drawn from one sample of a study of cytomegalovirus exposure and HLA in healthy donors. TCRdb's copy holds only in-frame clones and misses some; the assay was immunoSEQ multiplex PCR. This table has 250,000 or so clones, around 90% appearing once. The source material was PBMCs. These receptors all come from a woman younger than 35 in good health and CMV-seronegative. The CDR3 runs from the conserved cysteine through the conserved F or W. The order of the fields is CDR3 DNA, CDR3 protein, D gene, clone size, J gene, V gene. A D gene is named only where the DNA matches it firmly. Clone size is shown for a subset of rows, as once, few, many or a class of expanded clone.

CDR3nt: TGTGCCACCAGCACGACAGCCAGGGGGATCACAGATACGCAGTATTTT
CDR3aa: CATSTTARGITDTQYF
d_gene: TRBD1
abundance: once
j_gene: TRBJ2-3
v_gene: TRBV15

CDR3nt: TGTGCCAGCAGGCCCCTAGCCGGGGTCGAGCAGTACTTC
CDR3aa: CASRPLAGVEQYF
d_gene: .
abundance: .
j_gene: TRBJ2-7
v_gene: TRBV28

CDR3nt: TGCGCCAGCAGCCAACAGGGGGTTAGCAATCAGCCCCAGCATTTT
CDR3aa: CASSQQGVSNQPQHF
d_gene: TRBD1
abundance: once
j_gene: TRBJ1-5
v_gene: TRBV4-1

CDR3nt: TGTGCCAGCAGCTTTAGCTTTGTGGGACAGGGGGCAGATACGCAGTATTTT
CDR3aa: CASSFSFVGQGADTQYF
d_gene: TRBD1
abundance: .
j_gene: TRBJ2-3
v_gene: TRBV7-2

CDR3nt: TGTGCCAGCAGTAGGACAGGGGCCGAGCAGTACTTC
CDR3aa: CASSRTGAEQYF
d_gene: TRBD1
abundance: .
j_gene: TRBJ2-7
v_gene: TRBV5-8

CDR3nt: TGTGCCAGCAGTTTATTAGGAGGGTCGGAATATGGCTACACCTTC
CDR3aa: CASSLLGGSEYGYTF
d_gene: .
abundance: .
j_gene: TRBJ1-2
v_gene: TRBV27

CDR3nt: TGTGCCAGCAGCTTTTCCGGGACAGTGAACACCGGGGAGCTGTTTTTT
CDR3aa: CASSFSGTVNTGELFF
d_gene: TRBD1
abundance: once
j_gene: TRBJ2-2
v_gene: TRBV11-2

CDR3nt: TGTGCCAGTAGTATACAGTGGTATAGCAATCAGCCCCAGCATTTT
CDR3aa: CASSIQWYSNQPQHF
d_gene: .
abundance: .
j_gene: TRBJ1-5
v_gene: TRBV19

CDR3nt: TGTGCCAGCAGTGTCGGAGTAGGGGCCCGGGAGCTGTTTTTT
CDR3aa: CASSVGVGARELFF
d_gene: .
abundance: .
j_gene: TRBJ2-2
v_gene: TRBV6-4

CDR3nt: TGTGCCAGCAGCCAGGGGACAGGGGTATCCACTGAAGCTTTCTTT
CDR3aa: CASSQGTGVSTEAFF
d_gene: TRBD1
abundance: .
j_gene: TRBJ1-1
v_gene: TRBV7-9

CDR3nt: TGTGCCAGCAGGGCTCACCACAGGGCACCGGGACAGATTCACAATGAGCAGTTCTTC
CDR3aa: CASRAHHRAPGQIHNEQFF
d_gene: TRBD1
abundance: .
j_gene: TRBJ2-1
v_gene: TRBV28

CDR3nt: TGTGCCAGCAGCTTACAGGGGGAAAAACTGTTTTTT
CDR3aa: CASSLQGEKLFF
d_gene: TRBD1
abundance: .
j_gene: TRBJ1-4
v_gene: TRBV5-6

CDR3nt: TGTGCCAGCAGCTATAGCTCTGGAAACACCATATATTTT
CDR3aa: CASSYSSGNTIYF
d_gene: .
abundance: .
j_gene: TRBJ1-3
v_gene: TRBV11-3

CDR3nt: TGTGCCAGCAGCTTCACAGGGGTCGAGCAGTACTTC
CDR3aa: CASSFTGVEQYF
d_gene: TRBD1
abundance: .
j_gene: TRBJ2-7
v_gene: TRBV7-9

CDR3nt: TGTGCCAGCAGTTACTCCCAGGGGGCACGGGATGAGCAGTTCTTC
CDR3aa: CASSYSQGARDEQFF
d_gene: TRBD1
abundance: .
j_gene: TRBJ2-1
v_gene: TRBV6-6

CDR3nt: TGTGCCACCCGTGGTAGACTCACAGATACGCAGTATTTT
CDR3aa: CATRGRLTDTQYF
d_gene: .
abundance: .
j_gene: TRBJ2-3
v_gene: TRBV6-5

CDR3nt: TGTGCCAGCACCGTTGGCGGGGGCTCCTACAATGAGCAGTTCTTC
CDR3aa: CASTVGGGSYNEQFF
d_gene: TRBD2
abundance: .
j_gene: TRBJ2-1
v_gene: TRBV9

CDR3nt: TGTGCCAGCAGCCCCTCGGGGGGTCATGAAAAACTGTTTTTT
CDR3aa: CASSPSGGHEKLFF
d_gene: .
abundance: .
j_gene: TRBJ1-4
v_gene: TRBV5-4

CDR3nt: TGCGCCAGCAGGAGCAGACAGGGTGACACCGGGGAGCTGTTTTTT
CDR3aa: CASRSRQGDTGELFF
d_gene: TRBD1
abundance: .
j_gene: TRBJ2-2
v_gene: TRBV5-1

CDR3nt: TGTGCCAGCAGTGAAGTGTTTTCGACAGCAACTAATGAAAAACTGTTTTTT
CDR3aa: CASSEVFSTATNEKLFF
d_gene: .
abundance: .
j_gene: TRBJ1-4
v_gene: TRBV6-1

CDR3nt: TGCGCCAGCAGCTTGCTGGACGGGACTAGCGGGCCCCCCCAGTATTTT
CDR3aa: CASSLLDGTSGPPQYF
d_gene: TRBD2
abundance: .
j_gene: TRBJ2-3
v_gene: TRBV5-1

CDR3nt: TGCGCCAGCAGCCAAGATGTAGAGCCAGGGTGGATCTATGGCTACACCTTC
CDR3aa: CASSQDVEPGWIYGYTF
d_gene: .
abundance: .
j_gene: TRBJ1-2
v_gene: TRBV4-3

CDR3nt: TGTGCCAGCAGCCTTGGAGGGGTCGACACTGAAGCTTTCTTT
CDR3aa: CASSLGGVDTEAFF
d_gene: .
abundance: .
j_gene: TRBJ1-1
v_gene: TRBV6-5

CDR3nt: TGCGCCAGCAGTCTACTAGCGGGGGGGCCTAGTGTGACAGATACGCAGTATTTT
CDR3aa: CASSLLAGGPSVTDTQYF
d_gene: TRBD2
abundance: .
j_gene: TRBJ2-3
v_gene: TRBV10-2

CDR3nt: TGTGCCAGCAGTGCCAACAGGGTCTATAGCAATCAGCCCCAGCATTTT
CDR3aa: CASSANRVYSNQPQHF
d_gene: .
abundance: .
j_gene: TRBJ1-5
v_gene: TRBV6-1

CDR3nt: TGTGCCAGCAAACTACAGGGTAGGGTTAGTTCACCCCTCCACTTT
CDR3aa: CASKLQGRVSSPLHF
d_gene: .
abundance: few
j_gene: TRBJ1-6
v_gene: TRBV5-6

CDR3nt: TGTGCCAGCCATCCAGGGGCTGCTAACTATGGCTACACCTTC
CDR3aa: CASHPGAANYGYTF
d_gene: .
abundance: .
j_gene: TRBJ1-2
v_gene: TRBV6-1

CDR3nt: TGCGCCAGCAGCTTGGCGTCGGGGGATGAGCAGTTCTTC
CDR3aa: CASSLASGDEQFF
d_gene: .
abundance: .
j_gene: TRBJ2-1
v_gene: TRBV5-1

CDR3nt: TGTGCTAGCAGCTTAGACCAGACTAGAGGTCTGGATTACAATGAGCAGTTCTTC
CDR3aa: CASSLDQTRGLDYNEQFF
d_gene: .
abundance: .
j_gene: TRBJ2-1
v_gene: TRBV7-7

CDR3nt: TGTGCCAGCAGTTTGGGGGGTTCTGGGGCCAACGTCCTGACTTTC
CDR3aa: CASSLGGSGANVLTF
d_gene: .
abundance: .
j_gene: TRBJ2-6
v_gene: TRBV27

CDR3nt: TGCAGCGTTGAGGGGGGAGATGGCTACACCTTC
CDR3aa: CSVEGGDGYTF
d_gene: .
abundance: few
j_gene: TRBJ1-2
v_gene: TRBV29-1

CDR3nt: TGTGCCAGCAGTTACGGGGACTTGAGCACTGAAGCTTTCTTT
CDR3aa: CASSYGDLSTEAFF
d_gene: .
abundance: .
j_gene: TRBJ1-1
v_gene: TRBV6-5

CDR3nt: TGTGCCAGCTCACCACTTGGGCAGGCCGACCGCGGGAACACCATATATTTT
CDR3aa: CASSPLGQADRGNTIYF
d_gene: .
abundance: .
j_gene: TRBJ1-3
v_gene: TRBV18

CDR3nt: TGTGCCAGCTCACCACCGTTGCTAGCGGGGTCGGATACGCAGTATTTT
CDR3aa: CASSPPLLAGSDTQYF
d_gene: TRBD2
abundance: .
j_gene: TRBJ2-3
v_gene: TRBV18

CDR3nt: TGTGCCAGCAGCGTGGACAGGGCGGAGACCCAGTACTTC
CDR3aa: CASSVDRAETQYF
d_gene: TRBD1
abundance: .
j_gene: TRBJ2-5
v_gene: TRBV2

CDR3nt: TGTGCCAGGGGGGGTGGCTACACCTTC
CDR3aa: CARGGGYTF
d_gene: .
abundance: .
j_gene: TRBJ1-2
v_gene: TRBV19

CDR3nt: TGTGCCAGCAGTTCCCGGGACAGGGGACCCGGGGAGCTGTTTTTT
CDR3aa: CASSSRDRGPGELFF
d_gene: TRBD1
abundance: .
j_gene: TRBJ2-2
v_gene: TRBV7-9

CDR3nt: TGCGCCAGCAGCCAAGCTTTAGGGGCTGGGGCCAACGTCCTGACTTTC
CDR3aa: CASSQALGAGANVLTF
d_gene: .
abundance: .
j_gene: TRBJ2-6
v_gene: TRBV4-3

CDR3nt: TGTGCCATCAGTGAGTCGGGACGGGGGAATGGCAATCAGCCCCAGCATTTT
CDR3aa: CAISESGRGNGNQPQHF
d_gene: .
abundance: .
j_gene: TRBJ1-5
v_gene: TRBV10-3

CDR3nt: TGTGCCAGCAGTTACTCGGGCGGGAACGAGGAGACCCAGTACTTC
CDR3aa: CASSYSGGNEETQYF
d_gene: .
abundance: .
j_gene: TRBJ2-5
v_gene: TRBV6-5